The source of this T cell receptor beta chain is a study of blood T cell repertoires in COVID-19. Study context: T cells, B-cell-depleted T cells, or PBMCs supplied cDNA or gDNA.

Participants spanned ages roughly 18 to 95 years and resided in roughly 22 US areas. Germline V gene lookup returns CDR1 SQVTM and CDR2 ANQGSEA. The CDR3 length is 16 residues. J was trimmed by 7 bases and V by 3 bases; bases with no gene match: 16. In the source study's methods: Estimation of nucleated cell counts was performed using reference gene primer amplification. The table came from immunoSEQ multiplex PCR; TCRdb's copy has only in-frame clones and leaves some out. The DNA gave D and trimming, while V, J and clone size come from that table. The sample contains 370,000 or so clones, approximately 87% of which appear only once.

The receptor was derived from a man under 40 who had recovered from COVID-19. The sample taken for sequencing was PBMCs or T cells enriched from blood (not recorded which). The chain recombines TRBV29-1 with TRBJ1-2; 8 bases match TRBD1. Here the CDR3 reads CSVEMTDREYLAGYTF. CDR3 DNA sequence: TGCAGCGTTGAGATGACGGACAGGGAGTATTTGGCTGGCTACACCTTC. The variable domain in full, completed from reference TRBV29-1 and TRBJ1-2, reads SAVISQKPSRDICQRGTSLTIQCQVDSQVTMMFWYRQQPGQSLTLIATANQGSEATYESGFVIDKFPISRPNLTFSTLTVSNMSPEDSSIYLCSVEMTDREYLAGYTFGSGTRLTVV.